The rows below give T cell receptor beta chains drawn from one sample of a study of cytomegalovirus exposure and HLA in healthy donors. Using immunoSEQ multiplex PCR, the repertoire was profiled, and TCRdb retains in-frame clones only, with some absent. Here the sample spans hundreds of thousands of clones, about three quarters being singletons. The sequencing input was PBMCs. The receptors originated from a man aged 18 to 29 in good health and CMV-seronegative. CDR3s include the opening cysteine and the closing phenylalanine or tryptophan. D genes are given only for firm matches. Clone size is stated in some rows and not others, as once, few, many or a class when expanded.

TRBD2 . TRBJ2-5 TRBV7-9 TGTGCCAGCAGCCCGACTCTAGCGGACCAAGAGACCCAGTACTTC CASSPTLADQETQYF
. . TRBJ2-1 TRBV9 TGTGCCAGCAGCGTAACGTTAGTAAATGAGCAGTTCTTC CASSVTLVNEQFF
TRBD2 . TRBJ2-5 TRBV9 TGTGCCAGCAGCGGGACTAGCGGGAGAGAGACCCAGTACTTC CASSGTSGRETQYF
TRBD1 once TRBJ2-7 TRBV7-9 TGTGCCAGCAGCCCGGTGGACAGGGAATACGAGCAGTACTTC CASSPVDREYEQYF
. once TRBJ2-5 TRBV5-6 TGTGCCAGCCGAGAGACCCAGTACTTC CASRETQYF
. . TRBJ1-1 TRBV7-9 TGTGCCAGCAGCGCTCAAGGGGGGGCGGGTGAAGCTTTCTTT CASSAQGGAGEAFF
. . TRBJ1-5 TRBV5-5 TGTGCCAGCAGCCTGGCGGGGAATAGCAATCAGCCCCAGCATTTT CASSLAGNSNQPQHF
TRBD1 once TRBJ1-5 TRBV18 TGTGCCAGCTCACCCACGGGGGACAGGGGGGATCAGCCCCAGCATTTT CASSPTGDRGDQPQHF
TRBD2 . TRBJ2-2 TRBV9 TGTGCCAGCAGCCGCCGCGGGGGGGACACCGGGGAGCTGTTTTTT CASSRRGGDTGELFF
. . TRBJ2-7 TRBV7-2 TGTGCCAGCACCCGAGGGCCCACTACGGGGGAGCAGTACTTC CASTRGPTTGEQYF
TRBD2 . TRBJ2-2 TRBV7-6 TGTGCCAGCAGCTTTGACACTAGCGGGAGATCCGGGGAGCTGTTTTTT CASSFDTSGRSGELFF
TRBD1 . TRBJ2-5 TRBV7-2 TGTGCCAGCAGCTTAGCCGGGACAGGGGGCCAAGAGACCCAGTACTTC CASSLAGTGGQETQYF
TRBD2 . TRBJ2-1 TRBV4-3 TGCGCCAGCAGCCAGGGGACTAGCGGGCCCAATGAGCAGTTCTTC CASSQGTSGPNEQFF
. . TRBJ2-7 TRBV5-4 TGTGCCAGCAGCTTGGGTACCTACGAGCAGTACTTC CASSLGTYEQYF
. once TRBJ2-3 TRBV6-5 TGTGCCAGCAGTGTCGGTCTGGCGCGGGATACGCAGTATTTT CASSVGLARDTQYF
TRBD2 . TRBJ2-5 TRBV7-6 TGTGCCAGCAGCCCCGTTTCCCTAGCGGGGGGGCCCCAGTACTTC CASSPVSLAGGPQYF
TRBD1 . TRBJ1-5 TRBV5-1 TGCGCCAGCAGAACTGGGACAGGGGACAATCAGCCCCAGCATTTT CASRTGTGDNQPQHF
. . TRBJ1-1 TRBV4-3 TGCGCCAGCAGGGGGGGGAACACTGAAGCTTTCTTT CASRGGNTEAFF
. . TRBJ2-2 TRBV28 TGTGCCAGCAGTTTTACCTGGGGGCCAGGAGCCGGGGAGCTGTTTTTT CASSFTWGPGAGELFF
TRBD2 . TRBJ2-5 TRBV10-3 TGTGCCATCAGTGACCTACTAGCGGCTCAAGAGACCCAGTACTTC CAISDLLAAQETQYF
. . TRBJ2-7 TRBV19 TGTGCCAGTACCAGTTTTACGGGGAGCTACGAGCAGTACTTC CASTSFTGSYEQYF
. . TRBJ1-1 TRBV6-1 TGTGCCAGCAAAGTCCAAGGGGCCGGGGGCACTGAAGCTTTCTTT CASKVQGAGGTEAFF
. . TRBJ1-1 TRBV7-9 TGTTCCAGCAGCTTAGGGGAGGGACGAAGAATGAACACTGAAGCTTTCTTT CSSSLGEGRRMNTEAFF
TRBD1 . TRBJ1-4 TRBV7-8 TGTGCCAGCAGGACAGACAGGGCTCCAACTAATGAAAAACTGTTTTTT CASRTDRAPTNEKLFF
TRBD2 . TRBJ2-5 TRBV29-1 TGCAGCGTTGGCCTAGCGGGGGGGCAAGAGACCCAGTACTTC CSVGLAGGQETQYF
. . TRBJ2-6 TRBV30 TGTGCCTGGACCACGGACAGCTCTGGGGCCAACGTCCTGACTTTC CAWTTDSSGANVLTF
. . TRBJ1-6 TRBV27 TGTGTCAGCAGTTCACTTCAGGGTCCCCCATATAATTCACCCCTCCACTTT CVSSSLQGPPYNSPLHF
. . TRBJ2-7 TRBV2 TGTGCCAGCACCGAGCAGACATCCAACGAGCAGTACTTC CASTEQTSNEQYF
. . TRBJ1-2 TRBV30 TGTGCCTGGAGTTATGTAGGGGGTGGCTACACCTTC CAWSYVGGGYTF
. . TRBJ2-1 TRBV6-5 TGTGCCAGCCGACAAACTAGTAATGAGCAGTTCTTC CASRQTSNEQFF
. . TRBJ1-2 TRBV21-1 TGTGCCAGCACGATCCTTGGACAGTTTCGTCGTGGCTACACCTTC CASTILGQFRRGYTF
TRBD1 . TRBJ1-2 TRBV5-1 TGCGCCAGCAGCAGGGGACAGGGCCTGGATGGCTACACCTTC CASSRGQGLDGYTF
TRBD2 . TRBJ2-1 TRBV27 TGTGCCAGCAAGGACGGAGCGGGGGAGGGATGGTCCTACAATGAGCAGTTCTTC CASKDGAGEGWSYNEQFF
TRBD2 . TRBJ2-7 TRBV5-1 TGCGCCAGCAGCTTGGCTTCTAGCGGGGGCGAGCAGTACTTC CASSLASSGGEQYF
. . TRBJ1-1 TRBV2 TGTGCCAGCAGTGAAGAGGGCGGGGGACCTGAAGCTTTCTTT CASSEEGGGPEAFF
. . TRBJ2-5 TRBV9 TGTGCCAGCAGCCCCCTCGTTCAGGCCCAAGAGACCCAGTACTTC CASSPLVQAQETQYF
. . TRBJ2-3 TRBV28 TGTGCCAGCAGTTTTCTTACGGGAGCTACAGATACGCAGTATTTT CASSFLTGATDTQYF
. . TRBJ1-1 TRBV28 TGTGCCAGCAGTCCAGGGGCTCCGCAGACTGAAGCTTTCTTT CASSPGAPQTEAFF
TRBD1 . TRBJ2-3 TRBV5-1 TGCGCCAGCAGCTCTTGGACAGGGGCAGATACGCAGTATTTT CASSSWTGADTQYF
. few TRBJ2-1 TRBV6-1 TGTGCCAGCAGTGCTACGTCCCCCACTACCTACAATGAGCAGTTCTTC CASSATSPTTYNEQFF
. few TRBJ1-1 TRBV6-6 TGTGCCAGCAAGGGGGACGCGAACACTGAAGCTTTCTTT CASKGDANTEAFF
TRBD1 . TRBJ1-1 TRBV6-5 TGTGCCAGCAGTTACTTGACAGGGGGCTCGAGGACTGAAGCTTTCTTT CASSYLTGGSRTEAFF